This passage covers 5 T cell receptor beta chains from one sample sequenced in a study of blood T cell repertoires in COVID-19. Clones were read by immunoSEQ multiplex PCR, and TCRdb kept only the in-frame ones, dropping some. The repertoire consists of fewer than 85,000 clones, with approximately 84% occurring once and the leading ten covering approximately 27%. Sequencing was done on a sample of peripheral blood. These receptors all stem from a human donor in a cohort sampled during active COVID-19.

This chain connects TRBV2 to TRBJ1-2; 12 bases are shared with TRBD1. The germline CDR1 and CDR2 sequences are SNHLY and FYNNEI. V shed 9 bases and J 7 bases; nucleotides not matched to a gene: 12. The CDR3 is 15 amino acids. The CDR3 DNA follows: TGTGCCAGTTTCCAAAGGGGACAGGGGGCTTTTGGCTACACCTTC. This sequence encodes CASFQRGQGAFGYTF.

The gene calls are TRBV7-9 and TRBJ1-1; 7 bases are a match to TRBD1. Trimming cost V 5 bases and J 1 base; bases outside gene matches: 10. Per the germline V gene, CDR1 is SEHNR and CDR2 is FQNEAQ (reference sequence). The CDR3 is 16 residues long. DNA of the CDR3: TGTGCCAGCAGCAGAGTTCAGGGGGTGGCGAACACTGAAGCTTTCTTT. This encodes CASSRVQGVANTEAFF.

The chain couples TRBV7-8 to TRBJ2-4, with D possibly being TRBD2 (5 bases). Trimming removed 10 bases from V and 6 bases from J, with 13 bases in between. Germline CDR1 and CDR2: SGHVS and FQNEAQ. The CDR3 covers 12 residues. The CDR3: CATGEGRNIQYF. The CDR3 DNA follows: TGTGCCACCGGAGAGGGTCGAAACATTCAGTACTTC.

CDR3 region: CASSLDVGDYGYTF. CDR3 nucleotide sequence: TGTGCCAGCAGCTTAGACGTGGGAGACTATGGCTACACCTTC. V gene TRBV6-6 combines with J gene TRBJ1-2; no definite D call. V was trimmed by 6 bases and J by 3 bases, leaving 14 bases between them. The germline CDR1 and CDR2 sequences are MNHNY and SVGAGI (reference sequence). The CDR3 covers 14 residues.

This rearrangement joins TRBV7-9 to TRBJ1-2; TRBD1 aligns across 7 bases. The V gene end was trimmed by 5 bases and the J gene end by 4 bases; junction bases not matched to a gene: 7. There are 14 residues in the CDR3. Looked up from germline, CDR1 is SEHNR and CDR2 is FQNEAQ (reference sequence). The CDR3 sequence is CASSPGGAGYGYTF. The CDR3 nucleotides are TGTGCCAGCAGCCCAGGGGGTGCGGGCTATGGCTACACCTTC.